This T cell receptor beta chain was found in a study of chemoradiotherapy in HPV16-positive cancers. Only in-frame clones appear in the TCRdb table, and some are missing; sequencing was by immunoSEQ multiplex PCR. Of roughly 40,000 clones listed, under 80% were seen once; the top ten hold over 5%. V was pared by 0 bases and J by 2 bases, with 16 bases between. Germline V gene lookup returns CDR1 SGHRS and CDR2 YFSETQ. CDR3 size: 17 residues. The TCR originated in a human donor with HPV-associated anogenital cancer. The V call is TRBV5-1, the J call TRBJ2-3, with D maybe TRBD2 (5 bases). The sample consisted of blood, taken from a patient who underwent chemoradiotherapy. The CDR3 DNA reads TGCGCCAGCAGCTTGGCCATTCAGCGGTTACCCACAGATACGCAGTATTTT. Translating gives CASSLAIQRLPTDTQYF.